The 31 T cell receptor beta chains listed next were all sequenced from one sample in a study of spatial heterogeneity in lung cancer. Indicated time point: sample taken at primary tumor resection. TCRdb re-called the 5' RACE reads through MiXCR, storing one row per CDR3 protein. Of 25,000 or so distinct CDR3 sequences in the sample, about 4.3% were seen once. Specimen: PBMCs, collected at surgery. The receptors originated from a male donor with early-stage non-small cell lung cancer.

This clonotype has ten or more counts. The chain links TRBV28 to TRBJ2-7; D call uncertain. The length of the CDR3 is 13 residues. Germline V gene sequence: CDR1 MDHEN, CDR2 SYDVKM. V was clipped by 8 bases and J by 1 base, with 12 bases between them. The CDR3 reads CASGDWRSYEQYF. CDR3 sequence (DNA): TGTGCCAGCGGTGACTGGCGTTCCTACGAGCAGTACTTC.

This clonotype appeared many times. This chain connects TRBV7-3 to TRBJ2-1; TRBD2 aligns across 8 bases. Trimming took 0 bases from V and 8 from J; bases not matched to a gene: 9. Looked up from germline, CDR1 is SGHTA and CDR2 is FQGTGA. The CDR3 sequence is 16 residues long. CDR3 amino acids: CASSLTSGVTLDEQFF. CDR3 DNA sequence: TGTGCCAGCAGCTTAACTAGCGGGGTAACTCTAGATGAGCAGTTCTTC.

This clonotype showed up just a few times. A much larger clone differs from this one at a single base, so this may be a read error. The V and J genes are TRBV7-2 and TRBJ2-7; 8 nucleotides align to TRBD2. The CDR3 sequence is 15 residues long. Germline values: CDR1 SGHTA, CDR2 FQGNSA. CDR3: CASNLEPGGPFEQYF. CDR3 in DNA: TGTGCCAGCAACTTAGAACCGGGGGGGCCATTCGAGCAGTACTTC.

This clonotype was seen repeatedly, ten times or more. The chain employs TRBV5-4 and TRBJ2-7; 7 bases fit TRBD1. CDR3 length: 12 amino acids. V trimming: 5 bases; J trimming: 6 bases; junction bases outside the gene matches: 5. Germline lookup yields CDR1 SGHNT and CDR2 YYREEE (reference sequence). CDR3 nucleotide sequence: TGTGCCAGCAGGGCCGACAGGGCCGAGCAGTACTTC. Translated: CASRADRAEQYF.

This clonotype came up many times. The gene calls are TRBV6-5 and TRBJ1-2; 8 bases match TRBD1. The germline CDR1 and CDR2 sequences are MNHEY and SVGAGI. The V and J ends lost 10 bases and 4 bases, in that order; junction bases with no gene match: 8. This CDR3 region has 13 residues. The CDR3 is CATSQGAIYGYTF. For the CDR3, the DNA is TGTGCCACGTCCCAGGGGGCGATCTATGGCTACACCTTC.

This clonotype was seen repeatedly, ten times or more. The chain joins TRBV12-3 or TRBV12-4 to TRBJ2-2, with D tentatively TRBD1 or TRBD2 (7 bases each). CDR3 length: 15 residues. V gave up 8 bases and J gave up 0 bases, with 13 bases separating them. CDR3 sequence reads: CASQRDRSNTGELFF. The CDR3 coding sequence is TGTGCCAGCCAGCGGGACAGATCGAACACCGGGGAGCTGTTTTTT.

This clonotype was seen at least ten times. V gene TRBV6-1 combines with J gene TRBJ1-1; D unresolved. In germline, CDR1 is MNHNS, CDR2 SASEGT. V gave up 6 bases and J gave up 7 bases, with 6 bases separating them. The CDR3 has 10 residues. This CDR3 reads CASSEYEAFF. CDR3 DNA sequence: TGTGCCAGCAGCGAGTATGAAGCTTTCTTT.

The chain links TRBV20-1 to TRBJ2-3, with D unresolved. There are 14 residues in the CDR3. The V gene lost 1 base and the J gene lost 0 bases, with 8 bases spanning the gap. Germline assignment: CDR1 DFQATT and CDR2 SNEGSKA (reference sequence). CDR3 in amino acids: CSARGTASTDTQYF. The CDR3, as DNA: TGCAGTGCTAGAGGGACGGCAAGCACAGATACGCAGTATTTT.

This clonotype was detected ten times or more. The rearrangement links TRBV5-1 to TRBJ2-5; no clear D gene. Between the trimmed V and J ends, which lost 2 bases and 5 bases, there was a span of 13 bases. The CDR3 is made up of 14 amino acids. Germline-derived CDR1 and CDR2 are SGHRS and YFSETQ. For the CDR3, the DNA is TGCGCCAGCAGCTTCTTATTCCAGCAGGAGACCCAGTACTTC. Translated, it gives CASSFLFQQETQYF.

This clonotype was detected ten times or more. The rearrangement uses TRBV21-1 and TRBJ2-6. TRBV21-1 is given as a pseudogene. The CDR3 sequence is 14 residues long. This chain's CDR3 is CASSYSPGSNVLTF. The CDR3 DNA reads TGTGCCAGCAGTTACTCTCCTGGGTCCAACGTCCTGACTTTC.

The sample holds many counts of this clonotype. V and J are TRBV3-1 and TRBJ1-2; 9 bases line up with TRBD1. The germline CDR1 and CDR2 sequences are LGHDT and YNNKEL (reference sequence). V lost 2 bases to trimming and J lost 4 bases; unmatched junction nucleotides: 5. The CDR3 is 15 amino acids. The CDR3 protein is CASSQRTGDFYGYTF. The CDR3 region has the DNA TGTGCCAGCAGCCAACGGACAGGGGATTTCTATGGCTACACCTTC. Looking up the rest from reference TRBV3-1 and TRBJ1-2 gives the full variable domain: DTAVSQTPKYLVTQMGNDKSIKCEQNLGHDTMYWYKQDSKKFLKIMFSYNNKELIINETVPNRFSPKSPDKAHLNLHINSLELGDSAVYFCASSQRTGDFYGYTFGSGTRLTVV.

This clonotype has at least ten counts. This chain connects TRBV27 to TRBJ1-4, with TRBD1 identical over 7 bases. Germline V lookup: CDR1 MNHEY, CDR2 SMNVEV (reference sequence). The length of the CDR3 is 16 residues. The trim removed 7 bases at V and 3 bases at J, leaving 11 bases unmatched. CDR3 in amino acids: CASTMTGNMANEKLFF. The CDR3 coding sequence is TGTGCCAGCACCATGACAGGGAATATGGCTAATGAAAAACTGTTTTTT.

As regards this clonotype: With a much larger clone just one base away, this may be a read error. The rearrangement uses TRBV5-1 and TRBJ1-1, with D perhaps TRBD1 (5 bases). CDR3 length: 13 residues. CDR1 and CDR2 from the germline V gene are SGHRS and YFSETQ. The CDR3 DNA reads TGCGCCAGCAGCTTGGATTGGGGCACTGAAGCTCTCTTT. Translating gives CASSLDWGTEALF. The entire variable domain, with the rest obtained from reference TRBV5-1 and TRBJ1-1, is as follows: KAGVTQTPRYLIKTRGQQVTLSCSPISGHRSVSWYQQTPGQGLQFLFEYFSETQRNKGNFPGRFSGRQFSNSRSEMNVSTLELGDSALYLCASSLDWGTEALFGQGTRLTVV.

This clonotype was counted a few times. The chain combines TRBV28 with TRBJ2-7; 7 bases fit TRBD1. The CDR3 is 19 amino acids. Germline V gene data show CDR1 as MDHEN and CDR2 as SYDVKM. Trimming took 6 bases from V and 0 from J; bases not matched to a gene: 20. Written as DNA, the CDR3 is TGTGCCAGCAGCCCCTCGAGGACAGGACCTCTCTATAGCTCCTACGAGCAGTACTTC. This translates into CASSPSRTGPLYSSYEQYF.

The rearrangement uses TRBV28 and TRBJ1-2; TRBD1 agrees at 8 bases. Trimming at V came to 4 bases and at J to 5 bases, leaving 18 bases not matched to a gene. CDR1 and CDR2 from the germline V gene are MDHEN and SYDVKM. This CDR3 comprises 18 residues. The CDR3 sequence is CASSSPTGDGRAWYGYTF. CDR3 coding DNA: TGTGCCAGCAGTTCCCCGACAGGGGACGGAAGGGCATGGTATGGCTACACCTTC.

This clonotype was counted many times. CDR3 sequence: CASSPRAGTTDTQYF. CDR3 nucleotides: TGTGCCAGCAGCCCACGGGCAGGGACCACAGATACGCAGTATTTT. The chain joins TRBV7-9 to TRBJ2-3; D tentatively reads TRBD1 or TRBD2 (5 bases each). Germline values: CDR1 SEHNR, CDR2 FQNEAQ (reference sequence). The CDR3 runs to 15 residues. V lost 5 bases to trimming and J lost 2 bases, with 14 bases between them.

This clonotype was observed many times. The chain uses TRBV5-5 and TRBJ2-3, with no clear D. V dropped 2 bases and J dropped 6 bases, with 16 bases sitting between them. Germline V gene sequence: CDR1 SGHKS, CDR2 YYEKEE (reference sequence). The CDR3 spans 15 residues. CDR3 amino acids: CASSFDSPPRDTQYF. CDR3 nucleotide sequence: TGTGCCAGCAGCTTCGACTCCCCCCCTAGGGATACGCAGTATTTT.

This clonotype was observed many times. This chain connects TRBV6-6 to TRBJ2-1; D unclear. V lost 1 base, J lost 0 bases, and 10 bases lay in between. The CDR3 is made up of 16 amino acids. CDR1 and CDR2 from the germline V gene are MNHNY and SVGAGI (reference sequence). The CDR3 region has the DNA TGTGCCAGCAGTTACTACGCTCGGAGCTCCTACAATGAGCAGTTCTTC. Translation: CASSYYARSSYNEQFF.

This clonotype appeared a few times. The chain has TRBV7-9 and TRBJ2-5; TRBD2 matches at 11 bases. Looked up from germline, CDR1 is SEHNR and CDR2 is FQNEAQ (reference sequence). There are 16 residues in the CDR3. Trimming took 5 bases from V and 1 from J; bases not matched to a gene: 6. The CDR3 spells CASSQVLAGGQETQYF. The DNA for the CDR3 is TGTGCCAGCAGCCAGGTGCTAGCGGGAGGCCAAGAGACCCAGTACTTC.

This clonotype was found many times. The rearrangement uses TRBV20-1 and TRBJ2-3, with 7 bases identical to TRBD2. V lost 0 bases to trimming and J lost 4 bases; unmatched junction nucleotides: 7. The CDR3 sequence is 15 residues long. Germline values: CDR1 DFQATT, CDR2 SNEGSKA (reference sequence). CDR3 DNA sequence: TGCAGTGCTAGAGACCGAGCGGGGACGTCAGATACGCAGTATTTT. Translation gives CSARDRAGTSDTQYF.

This clonotype was counted many times. The chain uses TRBV5-1 and TRBJ2-3, with D perhaps matching TRBD2 (7 bases). With 0 bases removed from V and 4 bases from J, the gap between germline ends came to 12 bases. The length of the CDR3 is 15 residues. Germline CDR1 is SGHRS and CDR2 is YFSETQ. The CDR3: CASSLARGAPDTQYF. CDR3 bases: TGCGCCAGCAGCTTGGCACGGGGGGCCCCAGATACGCAGTATTTT.

Ten or more counts support this clonotype. J is TRBJ2-4 and V is TRBV30; 7 bases are shared with TRBD1. V trimming: 5 bases; J trimming: 9 bases; junction bases outside the gene matches: 13. The germline V gene has CDR1 GTSNPN and CDR2 SVGIG (reference sequence). The CDR3 sequence is 14 residues long. CDR3: CAWALGQVKAIQYF. The CDR3 DNA is TGTGCCTGGGCCCTCGGACAGGTCAAGGCCATTCAGTACTTC.

In its sample, this clonotype was seen many times. V and J are TRBV7-3 and TRBJ2-3; 7 bases are shared with TRBD2. The CDR3 is 15 residues long. Germline V gene lookup returns CDR1 SGHTA and CDR2 FQGTGA. V lost 2 bases, J lost 4 bases, and 6 bases stayed unmatched. CDR3 in DNA: TGTGCCAGCAGCTTATCCGGGGGGAGGGCAGATACGCAGTATTTT. It encodes CASSLSGGRADTQYF. Combining the CDR3 with reference TRBV7-3 and TRBJ2-3 gives the whole variable domain GAGVSQTPSNKVTEKGKYVELRCDPISGHTALYWYRQSLGQGPEFLIYFQGTGAADDSGLPNDRFFAVRPEGSVSTLKIQRTERGDSAVYLCASSLSGGRADTQYFGPGTRLTVL.

This clonotype was picked up many times. The chain carries TRBV5-4 and TRBJ2-3; D may be TRBD2 (5 bases). Germline V gene data show CDR1 as SGHNT and CDR2 as YYREEE (reference sequence). CDR3 size: 17 residues. The V gene lost 7 bases and the J gene lost 0 bases, with 21 bases spanning the gap. The DNA for the CDR3 is TGTGCCAGCCTCCCGCGGGCTAGCATCGCCAGCACAGATACGCAGTATTTT. It yields the protein CASLPRASIASTDTQYF.

This clonotype was observed many times. CDR3 protein: CASSPRLAGLYNEQFF. In DNA, the CDR3 is TGTGCCAGCAGCCCCAGACTAGCGGGGCTTTACAATGAGCAGTTCTTC. The chain combines TRBV5-4 with TRBJ2-1, with TRBD2 matching over 11 bases. Germline loops: CDR1 SGHNT, CDR2 YYREEE (reference sequence). Trimming at V came to 4 bases and at J to 4 bases, leaving 7 bases not matched to a gene. The CDR3 is made up of 16 amino acids.

This clonotype appeared many times. This chain joins TRBV30 and TRBJ2-5; D tentatively reads TRBD1 or TRBD2 (5 bases each). V lost 1 base and J lost 7, with 13 bases in between. Germline assignment: CDR1 GTSNPN and CDR2 SVGIG (reference sequence). CDR3 length: 13 residues. DNA of the CDR3: TGTGCCTGGAGTGACGGGGCCCGGGGGACCCAGTACTTC. Translation gives CAWSDGARGTQYF.

This clonotype has a count of ten or more. This rearrangement joins TRBV7-3 to TRBJ2-1; TRBD2 agrees at 8 bases. Germline lookup yields CDR1 SGHTA and CDR2 FQGTGA. This CDR3 spans 16 amino acids. Trimming removed 4 bases from V and 6 bases from J; junction bases left unmatched: 11. The CDR3 reads CASSSQAAGGGNEQFF. DNA of the CDR3: TGTGCCAGCAGCTCTCAGGCGGCGGGGGGAGGCAATGAGCAGTTCTTC.

The table lists this clonotype with many counts. The V gene is TRBV7-9, the J gene TRBJ2-7; no clear D gene. V gave up 4 bases and J gave up 2 bases, with 12 bases separating them. The CDR3 sequence is 14 residues long. Germline V lookup: CDR1 SEHNR, CDR2 FQNEAQ (reference sequence). CDR3 residues: CASSSWSNPYEQYF. The CDR3 region has the DNA TGTGCCAGCAGCTCCTGGAGCAACCCCTACGAGCAGTACTTC.

This clonotype was recorded at least ten times. The J gene is TRBJ2-5, the V gene TRBV18; D gene ambiguous. The CDR3 length is 13 residues. Germline V CDR1 and CDR2: KGHSH, LQKENI. V lost 2 bases to trimming and J lost 4 bases, with 8 bases between them. The CDR3 DNA is TGTGCCAGCTCACCAGGGGTAGGAGAGACCCAGTACTTC. Protein product: CASSPGVGETQYF.

This clonotype was observed many times. This chain uses TRBV20-1 with TRBJ1-1, with D perhaps TRBD1 (5 bases). The CDR3 runs to 12 residues. Trimming shortened V by 6 bases and J by 0 bases, and 8 bases separated the two germline ends. Germline-derived CDR1 and CDR2 are DFQATT and SNEGSKA (reference sequence). The CDR3 nucleotides are TGCAGTGCGAGGGGAGTGAACACTGAAGCTTTCTTT. Translating it yields CSARGVNTEAFF.

By sample fraction, this clonotype is medium-sized. The V call is TRBV28, the J call TRBJ2-3; TRBD2 is a possible D gene (5 bases). The ends were cut back, 4 bases at V and 4 bases at J, with 12 bases in the middle. Per germline, CDR1 MDHEN and CDR2 SYDVKM. This CDR3 spans 14 amino acids. For the CDR3, the DNA is TGTGCCAGCAGTTACTCCAGCGGAGCAGATACGCAGTATTTT. Its protein product is CASSYSSGADTQYF.